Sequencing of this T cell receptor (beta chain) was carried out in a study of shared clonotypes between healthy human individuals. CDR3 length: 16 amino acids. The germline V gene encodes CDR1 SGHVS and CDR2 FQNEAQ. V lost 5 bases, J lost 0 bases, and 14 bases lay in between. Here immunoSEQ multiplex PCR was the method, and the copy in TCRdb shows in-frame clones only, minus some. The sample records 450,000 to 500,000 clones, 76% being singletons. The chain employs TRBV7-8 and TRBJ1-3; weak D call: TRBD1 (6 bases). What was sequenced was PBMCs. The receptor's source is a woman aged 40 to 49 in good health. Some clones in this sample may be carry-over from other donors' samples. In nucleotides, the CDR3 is TGTGCCAGCAGCACCCGACAGGTTGGCTCTGGAAACACCATATATTTT. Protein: CASSTRQVGSGNTIYF.